The source of this TCR beta chain is a study of blood T cell repertoires in COVID-19. The wider study: Samples came from the United States, Italy and Spain, spanning acute and convalescent COVID-19.

Profiling relied on immunoSEQ multiplex PCR, and the TCRdb table lists in-frame clones only, not all of them. The sample lists roughly 59,000 clones; around 73% were seen once. The specimen was peripheral blood. The TCR was taken from a man older than 75 with acute or convalescent COVID-19.

DNA of the CDR3: TGTGCCAGTAGACTAGCGGGGAACTCCTACGAGCAGTACTTC. Its translation: CASRLAGNSYEQYF. The J gene is TRBJ2-7, the V gene TRBV19; TRBD2 agrees at 10 bases. The CDR3 extends over 14 amino acids. V gave up 6 bases and J gave up 0 bases; unmatched junction bases: 2. Germline V gene sequence: CDR1 LNHDA, CDR2 SQIVND (reference sequence).